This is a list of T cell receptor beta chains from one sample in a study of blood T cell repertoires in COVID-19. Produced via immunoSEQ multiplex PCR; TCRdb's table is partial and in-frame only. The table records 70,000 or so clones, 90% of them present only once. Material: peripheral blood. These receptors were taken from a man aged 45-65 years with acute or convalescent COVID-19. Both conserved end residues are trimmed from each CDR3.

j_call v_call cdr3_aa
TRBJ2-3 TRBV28 ASRPGGPPTDTQY
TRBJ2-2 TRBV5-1 ASSTGQGAGELF
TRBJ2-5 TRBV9 ASSVGLEETQY
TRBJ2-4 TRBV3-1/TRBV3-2 ASSQLPGENIQY
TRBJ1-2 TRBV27 ASGNGPRGYT
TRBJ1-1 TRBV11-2 ASSLDSTPRGSF
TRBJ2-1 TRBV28 ASRPTLGRQGEQF
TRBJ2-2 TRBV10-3 AISLQGEAGELF
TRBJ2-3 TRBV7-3 ASSSPRGGVGADTQY
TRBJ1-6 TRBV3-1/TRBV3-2 ASSQDRLTNNSPLH
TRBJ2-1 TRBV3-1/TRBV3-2 ASSETACSYNEQF
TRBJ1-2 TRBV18 ASSPDSYYGYT
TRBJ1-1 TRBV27 ASSFLMNTEAF
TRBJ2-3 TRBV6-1 ASSELGTGVDTQY
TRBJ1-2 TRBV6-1 ASRQGDYGYT
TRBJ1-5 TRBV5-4 ASSLFGNQPQH
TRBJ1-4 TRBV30 AWSAREPGLEKLF
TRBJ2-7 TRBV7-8 ASSKQGNTYEQY
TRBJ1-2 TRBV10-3 AISEQGRGYGYT
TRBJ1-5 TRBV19 ASSIVQGNQPQH
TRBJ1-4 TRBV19 ASSMVQFNEKLF
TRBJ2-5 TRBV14 ASSQVGTSGLGTQY